This T cell receptor beta chain derives from a study of blood T cell repertoires in COVID-19. About the study: Acute and convalescent COVID-19 specimens originated in the United States, Italy and Spain. Sample material is recorded as cDNA or gDNA derived from T cells, B-cell-depleted T cells, or PBMCs.

From germline, CDR1 is MGHRA and CDR2 YSYEKL. The CDR3 is made up of 16 amino acids. The J segment lost 7 bases and the V segment lost 0 bases, leaving 4 bases of the junction unmatched. Original data processing: Reference gene primer amplification gave estimated nucleated cell counts. TCRdb's copy holds only in-frame clones and misses some; the assay was immunoSEQ multiplex PCR. That table is the source of V, J and clone size, and D and trimming were worked out from the DNA. The profile covers fewer than 30,000 clones, with nearly 85% appearing a single time and 15% taken by the ten largest. The table lists this clone with a few counts.

Sequenced sample: peripheral blood. This sequence was found in a man aged 65-85 years with active COVID-19. This chain connects TRBV4-1 to TRBJ1-6, with TRBD1 identical over 9 bases. The CDR3 loop is CASSQDRGTGNSPLHF. The CDR3, as DNA: TGCGCCAGCAGCCAAGATCGAGGGACAGGGAATTCACCCCTCCACTTT.